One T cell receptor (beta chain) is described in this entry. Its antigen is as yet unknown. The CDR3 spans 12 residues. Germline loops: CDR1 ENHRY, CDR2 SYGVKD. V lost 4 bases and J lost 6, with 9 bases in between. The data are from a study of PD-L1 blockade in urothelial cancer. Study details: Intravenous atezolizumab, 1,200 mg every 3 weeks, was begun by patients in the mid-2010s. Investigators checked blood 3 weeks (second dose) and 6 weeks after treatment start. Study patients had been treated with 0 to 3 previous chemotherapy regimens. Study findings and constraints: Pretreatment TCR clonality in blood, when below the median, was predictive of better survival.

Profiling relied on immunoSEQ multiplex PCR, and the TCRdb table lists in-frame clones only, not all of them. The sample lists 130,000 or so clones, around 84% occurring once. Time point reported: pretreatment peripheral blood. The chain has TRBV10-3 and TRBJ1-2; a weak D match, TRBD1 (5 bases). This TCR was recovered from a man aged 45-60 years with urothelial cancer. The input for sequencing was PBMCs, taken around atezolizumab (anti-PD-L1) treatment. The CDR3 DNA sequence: TGTGCCATCAGTGGTTCAGGGAATGGCTACACCTTC. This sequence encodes CAISGSGNGYTF.